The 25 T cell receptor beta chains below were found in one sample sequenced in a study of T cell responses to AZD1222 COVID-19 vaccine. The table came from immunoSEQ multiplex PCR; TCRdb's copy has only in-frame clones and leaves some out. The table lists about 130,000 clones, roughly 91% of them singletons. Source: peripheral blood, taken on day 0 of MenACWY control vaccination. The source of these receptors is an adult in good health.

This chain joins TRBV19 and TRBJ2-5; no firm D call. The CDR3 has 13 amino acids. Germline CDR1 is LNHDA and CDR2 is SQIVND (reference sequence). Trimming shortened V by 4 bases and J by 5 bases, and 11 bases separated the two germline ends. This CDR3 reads CASSSPGRETQYF. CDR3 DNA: TGTGCCAGTAGTAGCCCTGGTCGGGAGACCCAGTACTTC.

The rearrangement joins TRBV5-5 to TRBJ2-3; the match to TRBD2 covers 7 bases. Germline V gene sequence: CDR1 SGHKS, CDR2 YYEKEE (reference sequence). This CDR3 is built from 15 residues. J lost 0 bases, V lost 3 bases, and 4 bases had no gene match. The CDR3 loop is CASSSPSGSTDTQYF. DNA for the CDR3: TGTGCCAGCAGCTCGCCTAGCGGTAGCACAGATACGCAGTATTTT. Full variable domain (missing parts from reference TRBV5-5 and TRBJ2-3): DAGVTQSPTHLIKTRGQQVTLRCSPISGHKSVSWYQQVLGQGPQFIFQYYEKEERGRGNFPDRFSARQFPNYSSELNVNALLLGDSALYLCASSSPSGSTDTQYFGPGTRLTVL.

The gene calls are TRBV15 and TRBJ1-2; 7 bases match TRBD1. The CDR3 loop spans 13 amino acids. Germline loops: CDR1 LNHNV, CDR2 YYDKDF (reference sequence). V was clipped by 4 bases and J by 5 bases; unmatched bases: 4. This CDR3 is CATSTGGGYGYTF. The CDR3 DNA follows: TGTGCCACCAGCACAGGGGGAGGATATGGCTACACCTTC. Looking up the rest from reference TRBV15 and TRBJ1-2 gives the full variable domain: DAMVIQNPRYQVTQFGKPVTLSCSQTLNHNVMYWYQQKSSQAPKLLFHYYDKDFNNEADTPDNFQSRRPNTSFCFLDIRSPGLGDTAMYLCATSTGGGYGYTFGSGTRLTVV.

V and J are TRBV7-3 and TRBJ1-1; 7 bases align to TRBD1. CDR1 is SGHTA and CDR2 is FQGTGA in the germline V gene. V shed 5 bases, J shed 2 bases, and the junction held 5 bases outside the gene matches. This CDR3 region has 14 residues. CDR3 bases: TGTGCCAGCAGCCCCCAGGGGGGTAACACTGAAGCTTTCTTT. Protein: CASSPQGGNTEAFF.

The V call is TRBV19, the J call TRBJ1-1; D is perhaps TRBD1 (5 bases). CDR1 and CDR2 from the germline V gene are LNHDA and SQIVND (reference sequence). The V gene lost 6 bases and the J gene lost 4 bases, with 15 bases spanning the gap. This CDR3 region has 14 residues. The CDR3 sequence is CASRMGGVGTEAFF. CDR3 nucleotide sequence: TGTGCCAGTAGGATGGGGGGGGTCGGCACTGAAGCTTTCTTT.

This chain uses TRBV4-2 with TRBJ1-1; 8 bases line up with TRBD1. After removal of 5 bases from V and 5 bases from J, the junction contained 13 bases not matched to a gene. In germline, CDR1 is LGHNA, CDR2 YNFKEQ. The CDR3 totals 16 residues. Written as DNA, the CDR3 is TGTGCCAGCAGCGAAGGACAGGGTGGAGGAAAAACTGAAGCTTTCTTT. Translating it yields CASSEGQGGGKTEAFF.

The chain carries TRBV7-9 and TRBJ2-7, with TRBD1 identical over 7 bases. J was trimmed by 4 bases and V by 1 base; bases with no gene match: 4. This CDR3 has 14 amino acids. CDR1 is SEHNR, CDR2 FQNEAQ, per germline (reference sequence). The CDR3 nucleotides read TGTGCCAGCAGCTTAGAGGGGGCGCGATACGAGCAGTACTTC. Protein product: CASSLEGARYEQYF.

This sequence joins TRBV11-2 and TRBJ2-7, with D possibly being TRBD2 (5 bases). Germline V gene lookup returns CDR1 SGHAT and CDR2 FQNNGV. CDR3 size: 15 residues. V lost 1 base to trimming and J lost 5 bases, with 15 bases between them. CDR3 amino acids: CASSLGIWLANEQYF. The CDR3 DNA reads TGTGCCAGCAGCTTAGGTATATGGCTAGCAAACGAGCAGTACTTC.

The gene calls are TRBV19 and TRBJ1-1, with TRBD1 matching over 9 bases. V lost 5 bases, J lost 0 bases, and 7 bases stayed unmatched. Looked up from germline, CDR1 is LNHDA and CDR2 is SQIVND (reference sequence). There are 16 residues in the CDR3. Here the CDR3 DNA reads TGTGCCAGTAGTCTCGGGACAGGGTTCCTGAACACTGAAGCTTTCTTT. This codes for CASSLGTGFLNTEAFF. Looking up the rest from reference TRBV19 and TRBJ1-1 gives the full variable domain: DGGITQSPKYLFRKEGQNVTLSCEQNLNHDAMYWYRQDPGQGLRLIYYSQIVNDFQKGDIAEGYSVSREKKESFPLTVTSAQKNPTAFYLCASSLGTGFLNTEAFFGQGTRLTVV.

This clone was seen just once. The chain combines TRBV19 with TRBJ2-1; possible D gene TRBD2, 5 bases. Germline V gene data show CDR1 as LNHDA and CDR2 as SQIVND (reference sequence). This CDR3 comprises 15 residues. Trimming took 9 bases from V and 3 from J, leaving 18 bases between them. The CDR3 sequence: CASSLGSAGYNEQFF. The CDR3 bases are TGTGCCAGCTCTCTAGGGTCGGCGGGCTACAATGAGCAGTTCTTC.

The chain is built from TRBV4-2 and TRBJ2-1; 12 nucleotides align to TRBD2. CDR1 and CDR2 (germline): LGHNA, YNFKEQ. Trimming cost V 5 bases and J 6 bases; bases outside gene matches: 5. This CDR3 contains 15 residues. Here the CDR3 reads CASSLTSGSFNEQFF. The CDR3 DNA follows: TGTGCCAGCAGCTTGACTAGCGGGAGTTTCAATGAGCAGTTCTTC.

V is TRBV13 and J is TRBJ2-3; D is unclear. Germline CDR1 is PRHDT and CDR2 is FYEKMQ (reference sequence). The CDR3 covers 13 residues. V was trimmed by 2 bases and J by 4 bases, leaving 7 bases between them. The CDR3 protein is CASSLSLADTQYF. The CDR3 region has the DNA TGTGCCAGCAGCTTAAGCCTTGCAGATACGCAGTATTTT.

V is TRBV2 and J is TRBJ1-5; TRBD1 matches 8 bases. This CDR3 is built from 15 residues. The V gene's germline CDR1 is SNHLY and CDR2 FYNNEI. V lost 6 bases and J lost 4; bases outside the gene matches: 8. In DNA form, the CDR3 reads TGTGCCAGCAGCCTGGACCGGGACAGGAATCAGCCCCAGCATTTT. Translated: CASSLDRDRNQPQHF.

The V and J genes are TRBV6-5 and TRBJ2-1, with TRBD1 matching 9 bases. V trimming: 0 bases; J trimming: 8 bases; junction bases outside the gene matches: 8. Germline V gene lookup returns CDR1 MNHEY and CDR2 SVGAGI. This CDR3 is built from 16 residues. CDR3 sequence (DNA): TGTGCCAGCAGTTACTCTCGACAGGGGGTAGTCGATGAGCAGTTCTTC. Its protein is CASSYSRQGVVDEQFF.

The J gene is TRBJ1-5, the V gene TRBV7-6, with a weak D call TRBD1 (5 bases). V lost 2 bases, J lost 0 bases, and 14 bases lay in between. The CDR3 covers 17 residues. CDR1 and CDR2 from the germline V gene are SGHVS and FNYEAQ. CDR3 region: CASSLSTGLYSNQPQHF. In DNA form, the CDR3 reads TGTGCCAGCAGCTTATCTACGGGACTGTATAGCAATCAGCCCCAGCATTTT.

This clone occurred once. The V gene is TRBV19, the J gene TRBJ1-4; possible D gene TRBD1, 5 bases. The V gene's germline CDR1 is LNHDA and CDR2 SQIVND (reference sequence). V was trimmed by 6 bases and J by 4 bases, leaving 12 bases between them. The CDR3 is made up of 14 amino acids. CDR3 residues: CASSWGRNNEKLFF. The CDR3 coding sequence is TGTGCCAGTAGCTGGGGACGGAATAATGAAAAACTGTTTTTT.

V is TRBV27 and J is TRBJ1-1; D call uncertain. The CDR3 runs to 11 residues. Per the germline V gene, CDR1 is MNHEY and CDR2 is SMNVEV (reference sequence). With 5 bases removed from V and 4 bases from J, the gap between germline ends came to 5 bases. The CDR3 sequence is CASSRGTEAFF. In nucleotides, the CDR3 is TGTGCCAGCAGTCGCGGCACTGAAGCTTTCTTT.

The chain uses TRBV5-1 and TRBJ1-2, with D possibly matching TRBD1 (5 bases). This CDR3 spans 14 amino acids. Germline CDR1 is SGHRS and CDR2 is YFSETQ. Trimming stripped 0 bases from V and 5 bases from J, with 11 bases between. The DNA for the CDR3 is TGCGCCAGCAGCTTGGGACAGCCCGGTTATGGCTACACCTTC. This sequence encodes CASSLGQPGYGYTF.

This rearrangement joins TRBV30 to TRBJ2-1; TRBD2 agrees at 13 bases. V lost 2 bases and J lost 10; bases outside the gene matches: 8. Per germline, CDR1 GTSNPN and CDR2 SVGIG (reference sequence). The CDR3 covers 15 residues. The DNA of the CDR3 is TGTGCCTGGAGTCGGACTAGCGGGAGTGTTGTAGAGCAGTTCTTC. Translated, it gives CAWSRTSGSVVEQFF.

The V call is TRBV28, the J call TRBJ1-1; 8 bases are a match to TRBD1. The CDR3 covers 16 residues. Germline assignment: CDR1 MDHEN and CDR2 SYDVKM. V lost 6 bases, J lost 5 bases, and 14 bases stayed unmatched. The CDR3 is CASRPLPGTGGTEAFF. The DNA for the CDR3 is TGTGCCAGCAGACCCCTTCCCGGGACAGGCGGTACTGAAGCTTTCTTT.

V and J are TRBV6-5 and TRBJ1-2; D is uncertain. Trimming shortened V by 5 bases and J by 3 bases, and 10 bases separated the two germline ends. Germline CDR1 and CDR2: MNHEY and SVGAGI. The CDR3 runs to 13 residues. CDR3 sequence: CASSPGRDYGYTF. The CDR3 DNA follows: TGTGCCAGCAGTCCCGGACGTGACTATGGCTACACCTTC.

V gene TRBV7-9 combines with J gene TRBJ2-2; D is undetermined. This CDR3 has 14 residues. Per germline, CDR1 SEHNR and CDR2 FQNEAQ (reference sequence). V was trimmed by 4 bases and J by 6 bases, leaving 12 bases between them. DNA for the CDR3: TGTGCCAGCAGCTCGTTATTCATCTCCGGGGAGCTGTTTTTT. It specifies CASSSLFISGELFF.

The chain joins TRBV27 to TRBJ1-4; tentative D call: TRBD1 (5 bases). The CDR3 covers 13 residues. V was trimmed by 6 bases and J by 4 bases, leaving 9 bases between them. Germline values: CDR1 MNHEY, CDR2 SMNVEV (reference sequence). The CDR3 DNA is TGTGCCAGCAGCGGGACGATTAATGAAAAACTGTTTTTT. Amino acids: CASSGTINEKLFF.

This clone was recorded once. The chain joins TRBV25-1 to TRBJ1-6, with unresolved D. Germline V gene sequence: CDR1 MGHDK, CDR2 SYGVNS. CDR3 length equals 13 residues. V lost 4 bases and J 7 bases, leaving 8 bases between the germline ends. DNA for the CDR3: TGTGCCAGCAGTGTGGCGGACAATTCACCCCTCCACTTT. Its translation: CASSVADNSPLHF.

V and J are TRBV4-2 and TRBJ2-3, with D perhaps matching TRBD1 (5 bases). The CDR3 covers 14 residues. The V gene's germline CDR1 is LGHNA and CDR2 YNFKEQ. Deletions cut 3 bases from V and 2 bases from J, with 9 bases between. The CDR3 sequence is CASSQGQDTDTQYF. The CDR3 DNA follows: TGTGCCAGCAGCCAGGGGCAGGACACAGATACGCAGTATTTT.